This TCR beta chain appears in the sequencing data of a study of blood T cell repertoires in COVID-19. The wider study: Nucleic acid was either cDNA or gDNA, and it came from T cells, B-cell-depleted T cells, or PBMCs.

Trimming removed 1 base from V and 6 bases from J; junction bases left unmatched: 6. Germline V gene lookup returns CDR1 SGHDN and CDR2 FVKESK. The CDR3 covers 16 residues. Clones were read by immunoSEQ multiplex PCR, and TCRdb kept only the in-frame ones, dropping some. The table lists about 260,000 clones, about nine tenths of them singletons. In terms of age and location, participants ranged from roughly 18 to 90 years and lived in about 25 US areas. Sequenced: PBMCs or T cells enriched from blood (not recorded which). The sequence was collected from a woman in her thirties with acute COVID-19. J is TRBJ1-5 and V is TRBV14, with 10 bases matching TRBD1. The CDR3 here is CASSQGQGASAQPQHF. The CDR3 region has the DNA TGTGCCAGCAGCCAAGGACAGGGGGCATCGGCTCAGCCCCAGCATTTT. Supplemented by reference TRBV14 and TRBJ1-5, the full variable domain reads EAGVTQFPSHSVIEKGQTVTLRCDPISGHDNLYWYRRVMGKEIKFLLHFVKESKQDESGMPNNRFLAERTGGTYSTLKVQPAELEDSGVYFCASSQGQGASAQPQHFGDGTRLSIL.